The subject of this entry is one T cell receptor beta chain. It lacks a known antigen. No much larger clonotype is one base removed from it; base qualities were not supplied. Libraries came from the immunoSEQ multiplex PCR assay. Processing in the source paper ran as follows. A statistical classification framework was built to diagnose cytomegalovirus status from the catalog of TCR beta chain sequences. The table was pulled from immuneACCESS by TCRdb, which kept in-frame rearrangements only. Such tables lose some clones; where checked, under half of the loss comes from unresolved V genes, and the rest has no known cause. From that table come the V and J calls and clone size; the DNA was used to work out D and trimming. For this sample the table gives more than 140,000 clones, of which 85% to 90% were detected only once. The ten largest clones take up approximately 3.2% of the sample. This sample was included in a study of cytomegalovirus exposure and HLA in healthy donors (dated by TCRdb to about 2017). Background for the entire study: The roughly 700 repertoires of the first cohort and the 95 to 150 validation repertoires were produced on the same platform, according to a later analysis. Along with the approximately 600-subject first cohort, a separate validation cohort of over a hundred different subjects was used. To predict cytomegalovirus infection status, the study brought together high-throughput TCR immunosequencing, statistical association of individual TCRs with disease status, and machine learning. The study was designed to test whether signatures of past pathogen exposure could be identified by cataloging public T cell receptors. What the work shows at the level of the full study, not this receptor alone: A total of fewer than 200 TCR beta chains were listed by the study as associated with cytomegalovirus. The classifier was reported to diagnose cytomegalovirus status with high specificity and sensitivity in both the original and validation cohorts. Most TCR sequences were seen in very few donors, while some public TCRs were found in many individuals. Subsequent analysis determined that TCRs grouped into clusters in the first cohort also showed a tendency toward co-occurrence across the roughly 110 validation repertoires, and approximately 93% of cluster scores exceeded 0. In vitro tests confirmed that a few of the cytomegalovirus-associated TCR beta chains recognize cytomegalovirus antigens. The validation cohort had no HLA typing available for a later analysis, so co-occurrence within that cohort was assessed over all 120 or so repertoires. The authors suggested that the approach could potentially be extended to other disease states and immunological phenotypes.

The donors belonged to the validation cohort of approximately 130 subjects, which was separate from the approximately 700-subject first cohort. Input material: PBMCs. This clonotype originated in a young woman in good health and CMV-seropositive.

The nucleotide sequence is TGCTCCACAGGGGGTGGGTATACGCAGTATTTT. The resulting protein is CSTGGGYTQYF. The rearranged chain carries TRBV20-1 and TRBJ2-3, with 8 bases matching TRBD1. CDR1 and CDR2 are drawn from the germline V gene (reference sequence): DFQATT, SNEGSKA. Including the terminal cysteine and phenylalanine, the CDR3 comprises 11 residues. This entry keeps only the CDR3 DNA: 33 bases, framed from base 1.